This entry features one T cell receptor (beta chain) sequence. The antigen is unknown. Trimming cost V 1 base and J 5 bases, with 10 bases left between them. The CDR3 spans 13 residues. Data came from immunoSEQ multiplex PCR; TCRdb stores just in-frame clones and leaves some out. Among 100,000 to 150,000 clones listed, around 86% were seen once. This entry belongs to a study of T cell responses to AZD1222 COVID-19 vaccine. Whole-study findings and limits: Only a handful of AZD1222 recipients, several in all, had baseline seropositivity. Repertoire sampling was restricted to post-peak T cell response timepoints. Donors, mostly white British, included more females; clonal diversity was possibly underestimated. Once two AZD1222 doses were given, Spike-specific TCR breadth and depth went up.

This TCR derives from an adult in good health. Material: peripheral blood, obtained on day 0 of AZD1222 vaccination. The chain has TRBV5-3 and TRBJ2-7, with D tentatively TRBD2 (5 bases). TRBV5-3 is assigned to the ORF class and has an uncertain function. The CDR3 sequence is CARSLFSGDEQYF. CDR3 nucleotides: TGTGCCAGAAGCTTGTTTTCCGGGGACGAGCAGTACTTC.